Below, 32 T cell receptor beta chains from the same sample are listed, as sequenced in a study of blood T cells in healthy people across ages. The use of a sample-barcoded 5' primer and a J-beta primer mix characterized a second PCR of roughly 7 to 11 cycles. TCRdb reprocessed the 5' RACE reads via MiXCR and lists one record per CDR3 protein. The sample includes roughly 1,300,000 distinct CDR3 sequences, approximately 59% of them seen just once. Sequenced material: blood. These receptors were collected from a man aged 18 to 30 in good health.

The chain employs TRBV20-1 and TRBJ1-2; 9 nucleotides align to TRBD1. V dropped 5 bases and J dropped 4; count of bases not matched to a gene: 11. The CDR3 is 15 residues long. Germline lookup yields CDR1 DFQATT and CDR2 SNEGSKA (reference sequence). The CDR3 DNA reads as TGCAGTGCTTTAATACAGGGGGCGAGAGGCTATGGCTACACCTTC. Translation gives CSALIQGARGYGYTF.

This chain connects TRBV4-1 to TRBJ2-7; D is unclear. Germline assignment: CDR1 MGHRA and CDR2 YSYEKL. This CDR3 comprises 17 residues. The V gene lost 2 bases and the J gene lost 0 bases, with 17 bases spanning the gap. CDR3 bases: TGCGCCAGCAGCCAACTTCCGGCAGAGAGGAGCTCCTACGAGCAGTACTTC. It yields the protein CASSQLPAERSSYEQYF.

Regarding this clonotype: One junction end disagrees with the germline gene, perhaps due to a read error. The gene calls are TRBV12-3 or TRBV12-4 and TRBJ2-3, with D unresolved. This CDR3 has 14 amino acids. As DNA, the CDR3 is TGTGCCAACAGTTTAAGACTCGGCACAGATACGCAGTATTTT. It yields the protein CANSLRLGTDTQYF.

The chain employs TRBV6-1 and TRBJ1-6, with D hard to call. The CDR3 has 13 residues. Germline lookup yields CDR1 MNHNS and CDR2 SASEGT. Trimming cost V 1 base and J 9 bases, with 7 bases left between them. DNA for the CDR3: TGTGCCAGCAGTGAAGACGGCGGTTCACCCCTCCACTTT. It translates to CASSEDGGSPLHF.

This chain links TRBV3-1 with TRBJ1-1, with D hard to call. The CDR3 consists of 14 residues. Germline V gene data show CDR1 as LGHDT and CDR2 as YNNKEL (reference sequence). Trimming took 3 bases from V and 6 from J, leaving 14 bases between them. CDR3 in DNA: TGTGCCAGCAGCCATGCCTACGACTCACCTGAAGCTTTCTTT. Encoded protein: CASSHAYDSPEAFF.

This clonotype was seen a few times. This sequence joins TRBV4-1 and TRBJ2-1; 11 bases agree with TRBD1. In germline, CDR1 is MGHRA, CDR2 YSYEKL. With 4 bases clipped from V and 5 bases from J, the junction kept 4 bases outside the gene matches. CDR3 length: 15 amino acids. CDR3 nucleotide sequence: TGCGCCAGCAGCCGCGGGACAGGGGGTAACAATGAGCAGTTCTTC. This sequence encodes CASSRGTGGNNEQFF.

This clonotype was counted a few times. The chain recombines TRBV5-1 with TRBJ2-1; TRBD1 might be the D (5 bases). Deletions cut 0 bases from V and 8 bases from J, with 18 bases between. CDR3 length: 16 amino acids. The germline CDR1 and CDR2 sequences are SGHRS and YFSETQ. The CDR3 sequence is CASSLAGHQTGDEQFF. In nucleotides, the CDR3 is TGCGCCAGCAGCTTGGCTGGACATCAAACTGGCGATGAGCAGTTCTTC.

The chain has TRBV25-1 and TRBJ1-6, with TRBD1 identical over 7 bases. The length of the CDR3 is 15 residues. Trimming cost V 8 bases and J 9 bases; bases outside gene matches: 13. Germline V CDR1 and CDR2: MGHDK, SYGVNS. DNA of the CDR3: TGTGCCAGCTCCTCGACAGGGAGTCTCGGTTCACCCCTCCACTTT. Its protein product is CASSSTGSLGSPLHF.

This clonotype came up once. The chain's CDR3 is CATSPRPGNTEAFF. The CDR3 nucleotides read TGTGCCACCTCCCCTCGGCCAGGGAACACTGAAGCTTTCTTT. V gene TRBV28 combines with J gene TRBJ1-1; unclear D gene. CDR3 length equals 14 residues. CDR1 MDHEN and CDR2 SYDVKM come from the germline V gene. Trimming pared 10 bases from V and 1 base from J, leaving 16 bases between.

The rearrangement uses TRBV6-5 and TRBJ2-3; tentatively, D is TRBD2 (5 bases). The CDR3 has 17 residues. Trimming removed 0 bases at V and 0 bases at J, with 13 bases between. The germline CDR1 and CDR2 sequences are MNHEY and SVGAGI. CDR3 protein: CASSYSLASASTDTQYF. The DNA for the CDR3 is TGTGCCAGCAGTTACTCGTTAGCGAGTGCTAGCACAGATACGCAGTATTTT.

The chain joins TRBV6-5 to TRBJ2-7, with D possibly being TRBD2 (6 bases). The germline V gene has CDR1 MNHEY and CDR2 SVGAGI. V lost 2 bases and J 3 bases, leaving 20 bases between the germline ends. CDR3 size: 17 residues. The DNA of the CDR3 is TGTGCCAGCAGTTACGGCCCTCTGAGCGGGCTCGACTACGAGCAGTACTTC. Its protein product is CASSYGPLSGLDYEQYF.

The rearrangement joins TRBV25-1 to TRBJ1-2, with 8 bases matching TRBD1. The ends lost 3 bases at V and 3 bases at J; junction bases unmatched: 18. The germline gives CDR1 MGHDK, CDR2 SYGVNS. This CDR3 spans 19 amino acids. CDR3 protein: CASSDLFVGQVLFDYGYTF. In DNA, the CDR3 is TGTGCCAGCAGTGATTTATTTGTGGGACAGGTTCTTTTTGACTATGGCTACACCTTC.

This clonotype appeared a few times. The chain employs TRBV24-1 and TRBJ2-5; tentative D call: TRBD2 (6 bases). The CDR3 spans 12 residues. Germline V gives CDR1 KGHDR, CDR2 SFDVKD. The ends were cut back, 9 bases at V and 2 bases at J, with 9 bases in the middle. The CDR3 nucleotides read TGTGCCACCGGGGGACTGCAAGAGACCCAGTACTTC. Its protein is CATGGLQETQYF.

This chain connects TRBV4-1 to TRBJ2-1; D unresolved. Trimming stripped 4 bases from V and 6 bases from J, with 10 bases between. Germline V gene data show CDR1 as MGHRA and CDR2 as YSYEKL. The CDR3 runs 13 residues. CDR3 in amino acids: CASSRSRGNEQFF. The CDR3 DNA follows: TGCGCCAGCAGCCGATCGCGAGGCAATGAGCAGTTCTTC.

The chain joins TRBV7-9 to TRBJ1-6; TRBD1 matches at 9 bases. The CDR3 covers 18 residues. The V gene end was trimmed by 5 bases and the J gene end by 6 bases; junction bases not matched to a gene: 14. Germline-derived CDR1 and CDR2 are SEHNR and FQNEAQ (reference sequence). CDR3 amino acids: CASSAQLTGGVGNSPLHF. For the CDR3, the DNA is TGTGCCAGCAGCGCCCAACTAACAGGGGGCGTAGGTAATTCACCCCTCCACTTT. The full variable domain, with the rest looked up from reference TRBV7-9 and TRBJ1-6, is DTGVSQNPRHKITKRGQNVTFRCDPISEHNRLYWYRQTLGQGPEFLTYFQNEAQLEKSRLLSDRFSAERPKGSFSTLEIQRTEQGDSAMYLCASSAQLTGGVGNSPLHFGNGTRLTVT.

The chain is built from TRBV27 and TRBJ2-1, with D hard to call. The CDR3 is 13 amino acids. CDR1 and CDR2 from the germline V gene are MNHEY and SMNVEV (reference sequence). V was clipped by 2 bases and J by 3 bases, with 5 bases between them. The CDR3 reads CASSLAIYNEQFF. CDR3 DNA: TGTGCCAGCAGTTTAGCTATCTACAATGAGCAGTTCTTC.

This clonotype has a handful of counts. The rearrangement links TRBV14 to TRBJ1-6; no reliable D call. V lost 1 base and J lost 6, with 13 bases in between. From germline, CDR1 is SGHDN and CDR2 FVKESK. The CDR3 has 16 amino acids. CDR3 sequence (DNA): TGTGCCAGCAGCCAAGGGGGAACAGTTCGTAATTCACCCCTCCACTTT. Amino acid sequence: CASSQGGTVRNSPLHF.

CDR3 in amino acids: CASSLDGRGYNEQFF. The DNA for the CDR3 is TGCGCCAGCAGCTTGGACGGGAGGGGGTACAATGAGCAGTTCTTC. This chain links TRBV5-1 with TRBJ2-1; 8 bases align to TRBD2. Germline CDR1 is SGHRS and CDR2 is YFSETQ. V shed 0 bases and J 4 bases; nucleotides not matched to a gene: 3. This CDR3 is 15 amino acids long.

In DNA, the CDR3 is TGTGCCAGCAGCCAAGACCTCGGGAACACCGGGGAGCTGTTTTTT. The encoded protein is CASSQDLGNTGELFF. The chain links TRBV6-2 or TRBV6-3 to TRBJ2-2, with no clear D. Trimming cost V 6 bases and J 1 base, with 12 bases left between them. CDR1 and CDR2 (germline): MNHEY, SVGEGT. The CDR3 is made up of 15 amino acids.

In its sample, this clonotype was seen once. V usage is TRBV6-5 and J usage is TRBJ2-7, with D hard to call. The CDR3 runs 13 residues. From germline, CDR1 is MNHEY and CDR2 SVGAGI. Trimming removed 7 bases at V and 2 bases at J, with 12 bases between. The DNA for the CDR3 is TGTGCCAGCACTAAGGGTTCCCCCTACGAGCAGTACTTC. Its protein product is CASTKGSPYEQYF.

The rearrangement links TRBV20-1 to TRBJ2-1; TRBD1 agrees at 9 bases. The J call is in doubt because the DNA end fits TRBJ2-7 better. The CDR3 runs to 13 residues. Germline V gene data show CDR1 as DFQATT and CDR2 as SNEGSKA (reference sequence). CDR3 sequence: CSATGTGNFEQYF. The CDR3 DNA sequence: TGCAGTGCTACCGGGACAGGGAATTTCGAGCAGTACTTC.

This clonotype was counted a single time. This chain connects TRBV14 to TRBJ1-3, with D unclear. Trimming shortened V by 2 bases and J by 0 bases, and 8 bases separated the two germline ends. This CDR3 contains 15 residues. The germline V gene encodes CDR1 SGHDN and CDR2 FVKESK. Here the CDR3 reads CASSQHTISGNTIYF. CDR3 coding DNA: TGTGCCAGCAGCCAACACACCATCTCTGGAAACACCATATATTTT.

V usage is TRBV20-1 and J usage is TRBJ2-4, with 7 bases aligning to TRBD1. Judging by the DNA end, TRBJ2-5 fits better; the J call may be wrong. Germline assignment: CDR1 DFQATT and CDR2 SNEGSKA (reference sequence). The length of the CDR3 is 13 residues. CDR3 protein: CSAQGVVRETQYF. The CDR3 DNA reads TGCAGTGCCCAGGGGGTGGTCCGAGAGACCCAGTACTTC.

The CDR3 nucleotides are TGTGCCAGCACCTGGGGGGGATACTACGAGCAGTACTTC. This sequence encodes CASTWGGYYEQYF. This chain links TRBV6-1 with TRBJ2-7, with 7 bases aligning to TRBD2. V gave up 7 bases and J gave up 3 bases; unmatched junction bases: 6. Germline-derived CDR1 and CDR2 are MNHNS and SASEGT. This CDR3 spans 13 amino acids.

CDR3 coding DNA: TGCGCCAGCAGCCGAGACAGGGGGGCTGGCTATGGCTACACCTTC. Translation: CASSRDRGAGYGYTF. The rearrangement uses TRBV4-1 and TRBJ1-2; TRBD1 matches 9 bases. Germline CDR1 and CDR2: MGHRA and YSYEKL. CDR3 size: 15 residues. Unmatched junction bases numbered 7, after V lost 4 bases and J lost 4 bases.

The chain joins TRBV28 to TRBJ2-5; 10 nucleotides line up with TRBD2. TRBJ2-7 explains the end of the DNA better; the J call may be wrong. The CDR3 covers 15 residues. Germline CDR1 is MDHEN and CDR2 is SYDVKM. The CDR3 DNA follows: TGTGCCAGCAGACCCCCCGGACTAGCGGCCTACGAGCAGTACTTC. Its translation: CASRPPGLAAYEQYF.

The CDR3 reads CASSRMGTEAFF. In nucleotides, the CDR3 is TGTGCCAGCTCAAGGATGGGCACTGAAGCTTTCTTT. The chain uses TRBV12-3 or TRBV12-4 and TRBJ1-1; D not resolved. The CDR3 sequence is 12 residues long. Trimming cost V 8 bases and J 4 bases, with 11 bases left between them.

Comments on this clonotype: The junction does not match germline at one end; this may be a read error. V usage is TRBV10-3 and J usage is TRBJ2-7; TRBD1 might be the D (6 bases). The CDR3 spans 14 residues. Germline V gene data show CDR1 as ENHRY and CDR2 as SYGVKD. DNA of the CDR3: TGTGCCACAATAACAGGGCCGAGCTCCTGCGAGCAGTACTTC. Protein: CATITGPSSCEQYF.

The V gene is TRBV25-1, the J gene TRBJ2-7; D unresolved. Trimming stripped 3 bases from V and 0 bases from J, with 9 bases between. The CDR3 length is 14 residues. Germline V gives CDR1 MGHDK, CDR2 SYGVNS. The CDR3 DNA follows: TGTGCCAGCAGTGACATCGAGGACTCCTACGAGCAGTACTTC. It codes for CASSDIEDSYEQYF.

V and J are TRBV20-1 and TRBJ2-5; 8 bases agree with TRBD2. CDR1 and CDR2 from the germline V gene are DFQATT and SNEGSKA (reference sequence). The CDR3 has 14 residues. With V trimmed by 2 bases and J by 11 bases, 13 bases remained unmatched. The CDR3 sequence: CSARYGGGRYEQYF. In DNA form, the CDR3 reads TGCAGTGCTAGATATGGCGGGGGGAGGTATGAGCAGTACTTC.

This clonotype came up a few times. The V and J genes are TRBV10-2 and TRBJ2-7, with 8 bases that match TRBD1. From germline, CDR1 is WSHSY and CDR2 SAAADI. The CDR3 has 13 amino acids. V lost 8 bases to trimming and J lost 4 bases; unmatched junction nucleotides: 7. CDR3 nucleotides: TGCGCCAGCGGAACAGGGGGGTTGTACGAGCAGTACTTC. Translation: CASGTGGLYEQYF.

The rearrangement links TRBV7-9 to TRBJ2-1, with D tentatively TRBD1 or TRBD2 (5 bases each). The CDR3 covers 14 residues. CDR1 is SEHNR and CDR2 is FQNEAQ in the germline V gene (reference sequence). Trimming pared 5 bases from V and 6 bases from J, leaving 14 bases between. CDR3 sequence reads: CASSLGPPPNEQFF. As DNA, the CDR3 is TGTGCCAGCAGCCTGGGACCACCCCCCAATGAGCAGTTCTTC.